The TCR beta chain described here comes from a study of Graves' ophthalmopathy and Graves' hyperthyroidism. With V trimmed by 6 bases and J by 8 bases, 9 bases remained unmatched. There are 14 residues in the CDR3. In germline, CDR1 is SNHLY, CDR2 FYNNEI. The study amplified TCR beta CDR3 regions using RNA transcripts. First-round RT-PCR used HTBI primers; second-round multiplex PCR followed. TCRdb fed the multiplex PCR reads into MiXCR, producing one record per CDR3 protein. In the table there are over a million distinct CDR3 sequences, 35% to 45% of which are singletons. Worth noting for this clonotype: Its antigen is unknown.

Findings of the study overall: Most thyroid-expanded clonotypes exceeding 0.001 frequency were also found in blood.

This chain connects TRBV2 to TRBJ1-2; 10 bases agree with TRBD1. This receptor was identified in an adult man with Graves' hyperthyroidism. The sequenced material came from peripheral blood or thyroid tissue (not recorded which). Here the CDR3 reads CASSYPGQGRGYTF. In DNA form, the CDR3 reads TGTGCCAGCAGCTACCCGGGACAGGGGAGAGGCTACACCTTC.